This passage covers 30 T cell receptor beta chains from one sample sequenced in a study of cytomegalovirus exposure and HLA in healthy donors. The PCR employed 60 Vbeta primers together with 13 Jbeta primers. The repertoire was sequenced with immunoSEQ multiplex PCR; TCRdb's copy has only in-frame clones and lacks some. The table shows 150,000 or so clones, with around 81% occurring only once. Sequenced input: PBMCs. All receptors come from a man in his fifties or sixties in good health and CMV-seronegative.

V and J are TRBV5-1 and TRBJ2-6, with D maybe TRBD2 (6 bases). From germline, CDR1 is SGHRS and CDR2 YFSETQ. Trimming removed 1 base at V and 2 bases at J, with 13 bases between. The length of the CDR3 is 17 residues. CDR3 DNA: TGCGCCAGCAGCTTGCAGGGTTGGGAGGCTGGGGCCAACGTCCTGACTTTC. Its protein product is CASSLQGWEAGANVLTF.

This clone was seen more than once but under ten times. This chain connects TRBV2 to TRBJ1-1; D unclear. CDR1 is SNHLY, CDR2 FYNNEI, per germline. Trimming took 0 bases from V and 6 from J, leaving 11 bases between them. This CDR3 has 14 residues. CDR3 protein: CASSEAPGRSEAFF. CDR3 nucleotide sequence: TGTGCCAGCAGTGAAGCGCCGGGGAGGTCTGAAGCTTTCTTT.

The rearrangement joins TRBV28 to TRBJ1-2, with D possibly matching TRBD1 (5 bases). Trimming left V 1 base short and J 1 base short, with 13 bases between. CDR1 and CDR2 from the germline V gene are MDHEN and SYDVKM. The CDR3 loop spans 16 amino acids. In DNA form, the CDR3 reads TGTGCCAGCAGTTTATCAAGCCCTCAGGGTAACTATGGCTACACCTTC. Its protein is CASSLSSPQGNYGYTF.

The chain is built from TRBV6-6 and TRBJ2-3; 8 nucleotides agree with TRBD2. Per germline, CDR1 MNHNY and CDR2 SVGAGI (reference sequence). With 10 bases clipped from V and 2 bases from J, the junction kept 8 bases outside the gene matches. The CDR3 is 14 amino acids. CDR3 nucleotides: TGTGCCACCACCGGGGGGGGACTCACAGATACGCAGTATTTT. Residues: CATTGGGLTDTQYF.

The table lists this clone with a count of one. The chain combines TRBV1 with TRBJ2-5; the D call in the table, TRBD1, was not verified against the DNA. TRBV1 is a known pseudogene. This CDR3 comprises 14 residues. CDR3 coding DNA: TGCACCAGCACCCTCCACCACCAGGAAGAGACCCAGTACTTC. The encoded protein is CTSTLHHQEETQYF.

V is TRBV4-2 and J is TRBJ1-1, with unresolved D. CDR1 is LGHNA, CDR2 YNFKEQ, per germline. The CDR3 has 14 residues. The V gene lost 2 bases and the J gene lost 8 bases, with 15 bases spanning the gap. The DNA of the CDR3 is TGTGCCAGCAGCCAAAACATGAACGAGCGGGAAGCTTTCTTT. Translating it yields CASSQNMNEREAFF.

CDR3 in DNA: TGCGCCAGCAGCTTGTCTGGGGCAAGCACTGAAGCTTTCTTT. Its protein product is CASSLSGASTEAFF. The chain has TRBV5-1 and TRBJ1-1; D perhaps matches TRBD1 (5 bases). Trimming took 1 base from V and 4 from J, leaving 11 bases between them. This CDR3 region has 14 residues. Germline CDR1 reads SGHRS; CDR2 reads YFSETQ.

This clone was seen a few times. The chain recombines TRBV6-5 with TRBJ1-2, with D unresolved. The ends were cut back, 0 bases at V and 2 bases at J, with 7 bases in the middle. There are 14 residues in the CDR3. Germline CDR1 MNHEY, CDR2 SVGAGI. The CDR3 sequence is CASSYSNLNYGYTF. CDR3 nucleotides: TGTGCCAGCAGTTACTCGAACTTAAACTATGGCTACACCTTC.

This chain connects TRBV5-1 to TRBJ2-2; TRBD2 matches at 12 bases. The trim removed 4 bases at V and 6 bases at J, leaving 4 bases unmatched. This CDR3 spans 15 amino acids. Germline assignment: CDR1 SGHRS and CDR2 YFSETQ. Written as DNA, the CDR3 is TGCGCCAGCAGCCCCCGACTAGCGGGAGCCGGGGAGCTGTTTTTT. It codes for CASSPRLAGAGELFF. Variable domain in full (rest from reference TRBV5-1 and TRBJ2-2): KAGVTQTPRYLIKTRGQQVTLSCSPISGHRSVSWYQQTPGQGLQFLFEYFSETQRNKGNFPGRFSGRQFSNSRSEMNVSTLELGDSALYLCASSPRLAGAGELFFGEGSRLTVL.

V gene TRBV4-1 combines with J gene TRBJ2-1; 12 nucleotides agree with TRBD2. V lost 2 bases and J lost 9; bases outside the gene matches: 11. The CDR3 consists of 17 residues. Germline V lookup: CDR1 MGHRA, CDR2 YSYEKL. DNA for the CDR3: TGCGCCAGCAGCCAAAAAACTAGCGGGGGGTCCCAGGGTGAGCAGTTCTTC. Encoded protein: CASSQKTSGGSQGEQFF.

The CDR3: CASSFGAGGYEQYF. Here the CDR3 DNA reads TGTGCCAGCAGCTTTGGGGCGGGAGGCTACGAGCAGTACTTC. The chain combines TRBV5-4 with TRBJ2-7; 8 bases match TRBD2. There are 14 residues in the CDR3. Germline V gene sequence: CDR1 SGHNT, CDR2 YYREEE (reference sequence). V gave up 2 bases and J gave up 3 bases; unmatched junction bases: 4.

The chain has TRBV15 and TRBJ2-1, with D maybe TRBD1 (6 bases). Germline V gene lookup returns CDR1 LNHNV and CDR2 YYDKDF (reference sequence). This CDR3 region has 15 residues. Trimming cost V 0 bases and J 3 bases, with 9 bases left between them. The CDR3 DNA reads TGTGCCACCAGCAGAGATACAGGGAACTACAATGAGCAGTTCTTC. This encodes CATSRDTGNYNEQFF.

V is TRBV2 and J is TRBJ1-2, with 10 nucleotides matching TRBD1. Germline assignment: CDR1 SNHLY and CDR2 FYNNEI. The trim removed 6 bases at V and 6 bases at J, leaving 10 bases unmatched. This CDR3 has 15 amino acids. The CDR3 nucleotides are TGTGCCAGCAGGACAGGGGGCTCTTTTATGGATGGCTACACCTTC. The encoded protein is CASRTGGSFMDGYTF.

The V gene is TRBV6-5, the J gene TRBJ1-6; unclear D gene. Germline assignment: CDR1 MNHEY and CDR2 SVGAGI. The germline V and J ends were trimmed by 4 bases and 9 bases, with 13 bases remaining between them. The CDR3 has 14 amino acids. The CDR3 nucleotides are TGTGCCAGCAGTTCGCAGCCGGGAGCTTCACCCCTCCACTTT. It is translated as CASSSQPGASPLHF.

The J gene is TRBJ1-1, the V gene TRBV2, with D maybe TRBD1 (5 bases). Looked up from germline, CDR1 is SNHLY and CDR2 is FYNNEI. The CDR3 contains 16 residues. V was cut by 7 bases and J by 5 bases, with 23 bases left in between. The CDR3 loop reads CASTLTLSGVRTEAFF. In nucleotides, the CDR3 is TGTGCCAGCACCCTTACTTTATCGGGGGTTCGAACTGAAGCTTTCTTT.

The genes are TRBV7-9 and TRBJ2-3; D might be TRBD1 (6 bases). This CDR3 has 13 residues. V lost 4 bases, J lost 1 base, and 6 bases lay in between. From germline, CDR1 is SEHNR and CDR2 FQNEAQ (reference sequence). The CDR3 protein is CASSSGGTDTQYF. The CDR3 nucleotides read TGTGCCAGCAGCTCAGGGGGCACAGATACGCAGTATTTT.

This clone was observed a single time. The CDR3, as DNA: TGTGCCTGGAGTGTGGAGGGGGCGTATTCACCCCTCCACTTT. This codes for CAWSVEGAYSPLHF. The rearrangement uses TRBV30 and TRBJ1-6; TRBD1 matches at 7 bases. V was clipped by 0 bases and J by 8 bases; unmatched bases: 4. Germline CDR1 GTSNPN, CDR2 SVGIG (reference sequence). CDR3 length: 14 amino acids.

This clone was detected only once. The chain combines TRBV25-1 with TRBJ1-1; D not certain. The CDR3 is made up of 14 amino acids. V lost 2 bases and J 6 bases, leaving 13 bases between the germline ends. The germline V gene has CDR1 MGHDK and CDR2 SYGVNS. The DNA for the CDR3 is TGTGCCAGCAGTGAAGTAGGAACACGGGCTGAAGCTTTCTTT. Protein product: CASSEVGTRAEAFF. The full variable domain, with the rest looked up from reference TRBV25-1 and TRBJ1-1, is EADIYQTPRYLVIGTGKKITLECSQTMGHDKMYWYQQDPGMELHLIHYSYGVNSTEKGDLSSESTVSRIRTEHFPLTLESARPSHTSQYLCASSEVGTRAEAFFGQGTRLTVV.

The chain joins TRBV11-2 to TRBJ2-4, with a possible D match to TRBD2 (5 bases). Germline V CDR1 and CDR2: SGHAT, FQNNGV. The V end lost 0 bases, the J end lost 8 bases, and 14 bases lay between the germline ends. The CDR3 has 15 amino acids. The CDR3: CASSLDSRGSDIQYF. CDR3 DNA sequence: TGTGCCAGCAGCTTAGACTCCCGAGGGTCGGACATTCAGTACTTC.

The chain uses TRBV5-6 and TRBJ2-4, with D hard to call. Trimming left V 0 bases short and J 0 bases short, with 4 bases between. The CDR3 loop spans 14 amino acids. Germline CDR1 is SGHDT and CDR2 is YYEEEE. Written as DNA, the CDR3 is TGTGCCAGCAGCTTGGACGGAGCCAAAAACATTCAGTACTTC. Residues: CASSLDGAKNIQYF. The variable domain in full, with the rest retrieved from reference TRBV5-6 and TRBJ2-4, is DAGVTQSPTHLIKTRGQQVTLRCSPKSGHDTVSWYQQALGQGPQFIFQYYEEEERQRGNFPDRFSGHQFPNYSSELNVNALLLGDSALYLCASSLDGAKNIQYFGAGTRLSVL.

The CDR3 sequence is CAWSPRGPTDTQYF. The CDR3 coding sequence is TGTGCCTGGAGTCCCAGGGGGCCCACAGATACGCAGTATTTT. The chain uses TRBV30 and TRBJ2-3, with TRBD1 matching over 8 bases. With V trimmed by 2 bases and J by 2 bases, 3 bases remained unmatched. CDR1 and CDR2 from the germline V gene are GTSNPN and SVGIG (reference sequence). The CDR3 length is 14 residues.

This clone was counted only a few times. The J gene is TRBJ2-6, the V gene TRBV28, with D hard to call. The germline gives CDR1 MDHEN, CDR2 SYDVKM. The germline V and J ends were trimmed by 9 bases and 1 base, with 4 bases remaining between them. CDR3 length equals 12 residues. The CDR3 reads CASNSGANVLTF. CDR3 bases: TGTGCCAGTAATTCTGGGGCCAACGTCCTGACTTTC.

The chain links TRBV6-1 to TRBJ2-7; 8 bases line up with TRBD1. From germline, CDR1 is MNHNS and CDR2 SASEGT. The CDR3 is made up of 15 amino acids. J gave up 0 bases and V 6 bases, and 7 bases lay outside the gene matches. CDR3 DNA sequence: TGTGCCAGCAGGGCGGGACAGGCGTCCTCCTACGAGCAGTACTTC. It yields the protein CASRAGQASSYEQYF.

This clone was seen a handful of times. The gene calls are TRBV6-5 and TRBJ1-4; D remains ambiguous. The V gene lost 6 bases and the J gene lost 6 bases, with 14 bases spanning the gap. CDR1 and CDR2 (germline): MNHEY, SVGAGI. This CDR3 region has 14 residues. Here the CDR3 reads CASRIRTDDEKLFF. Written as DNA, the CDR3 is TGTGCCAGCAGAATCCGGACTGATGATGAAAAACTGTTTTTT.

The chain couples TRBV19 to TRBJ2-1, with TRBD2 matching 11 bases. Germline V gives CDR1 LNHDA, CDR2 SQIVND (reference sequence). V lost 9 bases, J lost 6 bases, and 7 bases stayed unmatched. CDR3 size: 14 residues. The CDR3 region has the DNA TGTGCCAGCAAGGCACTAGCGGGAGTCAATGAGCAGTTCTTC. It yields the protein CASKALAGVNEQFF.

The CDR3 loop is CASSPGGAETEAFF. The CDR3, as DNA: TGTGCCAGCTCCCCGGGGGGGGCAGAGACTGAAGCTTTCTTT. This chain uses TRBV18 with TRBJ1-1; maybe TRBD1 (6 bases). The CDR3 totals 14 residues. Per germline, CDR1 KGHSH and CDR2 LQKENI. The ends were cut back, 6 bases at V and 5 bases at J, with 16 bases in the middle. The entire variable domain, with the rest obtained from reference TRBV18 and TRBJ1-1, is as follows: NAGVMQNPRHLVRRRGQEARLRCSPMKGHSHVYWYRQLPEEGLKFMVYLQKENIIDESGMPKERFSAEFPKEGPSILRIQQVVRGDSAAYFCASSPGGAETEAFFGQGTRLTVV.

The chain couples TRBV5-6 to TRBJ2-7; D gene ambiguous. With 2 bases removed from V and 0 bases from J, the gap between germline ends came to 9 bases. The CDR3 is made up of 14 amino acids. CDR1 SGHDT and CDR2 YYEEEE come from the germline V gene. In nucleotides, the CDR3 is TGTGCCAGCAGCTTACGCAGAAGCTCCTACGAGCAGTACTTC. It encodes CASSLRRSSYEQYF.

The CDR3, as DNA: TGCAGCTCGGAGGGACTAGCGGGAACTGAGCAGTTCTTC. This translates into CSSEGLAGTEQFF. V is TRBV29-1 and J is TRBJ2-1; 13 nucleotides align to TRBD2. V was clipped by 8 bases and J by 9 bases; unmatched bases: 7. CDR1 SQVTM and CDR2 ANQGSEA come from the germline V gene. The CDR3 is 13 residues long.

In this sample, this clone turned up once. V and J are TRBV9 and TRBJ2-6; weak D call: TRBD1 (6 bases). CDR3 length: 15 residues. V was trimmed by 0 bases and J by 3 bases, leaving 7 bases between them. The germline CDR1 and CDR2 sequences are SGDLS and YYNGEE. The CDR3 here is CASSVGQVGANVLTF. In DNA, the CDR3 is TGTGCCAGCAGCGTAGGACAGGTTGGGGCCAACGTCCTGACTTTC.

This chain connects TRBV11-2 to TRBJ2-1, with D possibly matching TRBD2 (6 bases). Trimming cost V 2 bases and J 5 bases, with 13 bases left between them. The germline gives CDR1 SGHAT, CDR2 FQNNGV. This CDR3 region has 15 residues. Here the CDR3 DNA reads TGTGCCAGCAGCTTACGGGACTTTATAAACAATGAGCAGTTCTTC. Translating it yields CASSLRDFINNEQFF.